What follows is one T cell receptor beta chain and its context. This receptor's antigen is unknown. Base qualities are not recorded, but no much larger clone differs from it by a single base. This sample is drawn from a study of T-cell reconstitution after alpha-beta-depleted transplantation in children listed by TCRdb under 2016. Some background on the complete study: Using TCR repertoire profiling, the study quantitatively followed how T-cell immune reconstitution unfolded in children after TCRalphabeta/CD19-depleted allogeneic hematopoietic cell transplantation.

Library generation was performed with PCR. The instrument was an Illumina HiSeq 2500. TCR libraries were prepared with molecular barcoding, using unique molecular identifiers to normalize TCRbeta repertoire quantification. The public reads were run again by TCRdb, first through fastp at Q25 and then through MiXCR, and only productive beta chains were kept. Each CDR3 protein appears once, grouped with its most common genes and DNA. The sample yields some 500,000 distinct CDR3 sequences; around a third were counted once. The ten largest clones represent approximately 2.3% of the sample. Including cysteine and phenylalanine, the CDR3 has 12 amino acids. Only the CDR3 region is kept as DNA, spanning 36 bases read in frame from base 1. Trimming removed 6 bases from V and 5 bases from J; the gene matches leave 3 bases unexplained.

This TCR was sampled from a human donor who donated a stem cell graft to a child with aplastic anemia. The sequence is built from TRBV12-3 or TRBV12-4 and TRBJ1-1, with 7 bases in between that match TRBD1. Sequenced material: PBMCs from the stem cell graft donor, taken from the stem cell graft. The DNA sequence follows: TGTGCCAGCAGCCAACAGGGGACTGAAGCTTTCTTT. It is translated as CASSQQGTEAFF.